Listed below are T cell receptor beta chains from one sample, sequenced in a study of blood T cell repertoires in COVID-19. This table comes from immunoSEQ multiplex PCR, and its TCRdb copy is limited to in-frame clones, with some not included. This sample yields around 160,000 clones, of which around nine tenths are seen a single time; 0.95% to 1.5% belongs to the top ten. The sequenced material came from PBMCs or T cells enriched from blood (not recorded which). The receptors derive from a woman aged 30 to 39 with acute COVID-19. Both conserved end residues are part of each CDR3. Fields, in order: V gene, D gene, J gene, CDR3 protein. A D gene is named only where the DNA matches it firmly.

TRBV28	TRBD2	TRBJ2-1	CASSLLDWTSGRVNEQFF
TRBV4-1	.	TRBJ2-5	CASSTDGEETQYF
TRBV28	TRBD1	TRBJ1-5	CASRPPEATGGQPQHF
TRBV10-3	.	TRBJ1-1	CAISGGNTEAFF
TRBV10-3	TRBD1	TRBJ1-5	CAISGSDRGNQPQHF
TRBV7-9	TRBD2	TRBJ2-7	CASSYSGEGDEQYF
TRBV10-3	.	TRBJ2-5	CAISEPGETQYF
TRBV24-1	TRBD1	TRBJ2-2	CATSDLGQGHNTGELFF
TRBV24-1	.	TRBJ1-2	CATSDFNRNYGYTF
TRBV6-5	TRBD1	TRBJ2-5	CASSYRGLETQYF
TRBV7-2	TRBD1	TRBJ1-1	CASRSTGSAEAFF
TRBV20-1	TRBD1	TRBJ2-7	CSASGQGAAGSTYEQYF
TRBV7-2	.	TRBJ2-2	CASSIRRSASAGELFF
TRBV24-1	TRBD1	TRBJ2-5	CATSDTQGAQETQYF
TRBV5-1	TRBD2	TRBJ2-7	CASSPSGREYEQYF
TRBV11-2	.	TRBJ2-1	CASSPQLEPSYNEQFF
TRBV18	.	TRBJ1-1	CASSLGRPNTEAFF
TRBV18	.	TRBJ1-1	CASSLGTVGVNTEAFF
TRBV2	TRBD2	TRBJ2-3	CASPGLGNTDTQYF
TRBV28	.	TRBJ2-2	CASTVPGVRELFF
TRBV28	.	TRBJ1-2	CASSRGGQGNYGYTF
TRBV19	TRBD1	TRBJ2-5	CASSIAAQGAGETQYF
TRBV28	TRBD1	TRBJ1-4	CASSLDPRGLTEKLFF
TRBV5-4	TRBD1	TRBJ1-1	CASSPRGPGTEAFF
TRBV20-1	.	TRBJ1-1	CSASRSLNTEAFF
TRBV28	.	TRBJ2-3	CASSPGIGTQYF
TRBV5-4	TRBD2	TRBJ2-1	CASSLEGPSSGRAHEQFF
TRBV6-5	.	TRBJ1-2	CASTLKLNYGYTF
TRBV27	.	TRBJ1-2	CASRADSSLGYTF
TRBV7-2	.	TRBJ2-7	CASSLGRPYEQYF
TRBV11-2	TRBD1	TRBJ1-2	CASRVPGQGAKSAGYTF
TRBV9	TRBD2	TRBJ2-1	CASTAGTSGSGEQFF
TRBV28	TRBD2	TRBJ2-7	CASSSGRGYEQYF
TRBV7-2	TRBD2	TRBJ2-7	CASSLYSSGDGVQYF
TRBV2	.	TRBJ2-7	CASSTYDYEQYF
TRBV27	TRBD1	TRBJ2-3	CASSPGGDTQYF
TRBV9	.	TRBJ2-3	CASSVGGLRTDTQYF
TRBV9	.	TRBJ2-4	CASSNPGGGNIQYF
TRBV3-1/TRBV3-2	.	TRBJ2-5	CASSQERETQYF
TRBV27	TRBD1	TRBJ2-7	CASSFGTGGDEQYF
TRBV5-1	.	TRBJ2-3	CASSAVGGAADTQYF
TRBV28	TRBD2	TRBJ2-5	CASSWGGLLGETQYF
TRBV28	TRBD1	TRBJ1-1	CASSLYILGGADTEAFF
TRBV7-3	.	TRBJ2-1	CASSSHSSGTLNEQFF
TRBV29-1	.	TRBJ2-1	CSVGEIDLFF
TRBV12-3/TRBV12-4	TRBD1	TRBJ2-5	CASGPGTGETQYF
TRBV9	TRBD1	TRBJ2-7	CASSAEGQPTYEQYF
TRBV7-2	.	TRBJ2-5	CASSLPQGRETQYF